These 28 T cell receptor beta chains came from one sample sequenced in a study of cytomegalovirus exposure and HLA in healthy donors. PCR employed 60 Vbeta and 13 Jbeta primers. TCRdb's table, derived via immunoSEQ multiplex PCR, lists solely in-frame clones and lacks some. The data contain 150,000 or so clones, over 70% of them singletons. What was sequenced was PBMCs. The source of these receptors is a male donor in good health and CMV-seronegative.

The rearrangement links TRBV5-1 to TRBJ1-3, with D unclear. The germline V gene has CDR1 SGHRS and CDR2 YFSETQ. The length of the CDR3 is 17 residues. V lost 3 bases to trimming and J lost 0 bases, with 16 bases between them. This CDR3 reads CASSSSPSNPSGNTIYF. The CDR3 DNA reads TGCGCCAGCAGCTCTTCTCCGAGTAACCCCTCTGGAAACACCATATATTTT.

The V call is TRBV4-1, the J call TRBJ2-7; 11 bases line up with TRBD2. This CDR3 contains 17 residues. The junction had 8 bases not matched to a gene; V was cut back by 3 bases and J by 1 base. Germline V gene sequence: CDR1 MGHRA, CDR2 YSYEKL. The CDR3 DNA reads as TGCGCCAGCAGCCAGGGACCGGGACTAGCGGCTTCCTACGAGCAGTACTTC. As protein: CASSQGPGLAASYEQYF.

The chain links TRBV7-6 to TRBJ2-4; the match to TRBD2 covers 13 bases. With 5 bases clipped from V and 0 bases from J, the junction kept 10 bases outside the gene matches. The CDR3 totals 19 residues. Looked up from germline, CDR1 is SGHVS and CDR2 is FNYEAQ. Here the CDR3 DNA reads TGTGCCAGCAGCCCCGGACTAGCGGGAGCCCTACTAGCCAAAAACATTCAGTACTTC. This gives the protein CASSPGLAGALLAKNIQYF.

The chain couples TRBV5-6 to TRBJ2-3; D possibly corresponds to TRBD2 (6 bases). There are 16 residues in the CDR3. CDR1 SGHDT and CDR2 YYEEEE come from the germline V gene. Between the trimmed V and J ends, which lost 1 base and 4 bases, there was a span of 16 bases. CDR3 in amino acids: CASSLFVGGFADTQYF. The CDR3 DNA follows: TGTGCCAGCAGCTTGTTTGTCGGGGGATTTGCAGATACGCAGTATTTT. Drawing the rest from reference TRBV5-6 and TRBJ2-3, the complete variable domain is DAGVTQSPTHLIKTRGQQVTLRCSPKSGHDTVSWYQQALGQGPQFIFQYYEEEERQRGNFPDRFSGHQFPNYSSELNVNALLLGDSALYLCASSLFVGGFADTQYFGPGTRLTVL.

The chain carries TRBV19 and TRBJ1-2; maybe TRBD1 (5 bases). Trimming left V 0 bases short and J 8 bases short, with 13 bases between. CDR1 LNHDA and CDR2 SQIVND come from the germline V gene (reference sequence). The CDR3 is made up of 14 amino acids. This CDR3 reads CASSIESRGEGYTF. The CDR3, as DNA: TGTGCCAGTAGTATAGAGTCTCGGGGGGAAGGCTACACCTTC. Full variable domain (rest looked up from reference TRBV19 and TRBJ1-2): DGGITQSPKYLFRKEGQNVTLSCEQNLNHDAMYWYRQDPGQGLRLIYYSQIVNDFQKGDIAEGYSVSREKKESFPLTVTSAQKNPTAFYLCASSIESRGEGYTFGSGTRLTVV.

The V and J genes are TRBV5-1 and TRBJ2-7, with D possibly matching TRBD1 (6 bases). V was pared by 4 bases and J by 2 bases, with 10 bases between. Germline lookup yields CDR1 SGHRS and CDR2 YFSETQ. The CDR3 extends over 13 amino acids. CDR3 DNA: TGCGCCAGCAGCCCGGACAGAGCCTACGAGCAGTACTTC. This codes for CASSPDRAYEQYF.

The V gene is TRBV5-1, the J gene TRBJ2-2, with 8 bases fitting TRBD2. V trimming: 4 bases; J trimming: 0 bases; junction bases outside the gene matches: 8. Germline CDR1 reads SGHRS; CDR2 reads YFSETQ. The CDR3 extends over 17 amino acids. The CDR3 coding sequence is TGCGCCAGCAGCCCAGGGCCTAGCGGGCCGAACACCGGGGAGCTGTTTTTT. Translation gives CASSPGPSGPNTGELFF.

This chain joins TRBV6-5 and TRBJ1-1; weak D call: TRBD1 (6 bases). With 6 bases removed from V and 6 bases from J, the gap between germline ends came to 17 bases. The CDR3 is made up of 14 amino acids. Germline V gives CDR1 MNHEY, CDR2 SVGAGI. The CDR3 bases are TGTGCCAGCAGCGCCCGAGGGGGGGCGGCTGAAGCTTTCTTT. Translated, it gives CASSARGGAAEAFF.

V is TRBV7-3 and J is TRBJ2-5, with 9 bases aligning to TRBD2. CDR1 SGHTA and CDR2 FQGTGA come from the germline V gene. The V segment lost 5 bases and the J segment 4 bases; nucleotides outside the gene matches: 5. CDR3 size: 14 residues. CDR3 sequence: CASSISGRGETQYF. The CDR3 DNA reads TGTGCCAGCAGCATTAGCGGGAGAGGAGAGACCCAGTACTTC.

The chain has TRBV7-6 and TRBJ2-3, with D possibly being TRBD2 (6 bases). CDR1 SGHVS and CDR2 FNYEAQ come from the germline V gene. V lost 1 base to trimming and J lost 5 bases, with 16 bases between them. This CDR3 is built from 16 residues. CDR3 residues: CASSLVRRGSVDTQYF. The CDR3 DNA is TGTGCCAGCAGCTTAGTCCGACGGGGGAGCGTAGATACGCAGTATTTT.

V and J are TRBV4-2 and TRBJ2-3; D uncertain. The CDR3 runs 16 residues. Germline-derived CDR1 and CDR2 are LGHNA and YNFKEQ. Trimming took 4 bases from V and 0 from J, leaving 14 bases between them. Written as DNA, the CDR3 is TGTGCCAGCAGCCTCACCTACGTTTCTAGCACAGATACGCAGTATTTT. Its protein product is CASSLTYVSSTDTQYF.

The V gene is TRBV5-6, the J gene TRBJ1-4; 10 nucleotides match TRBD1. After removal of 4 bases from V and 3 bases from J, the junction contained 3 bases not matched to a gene. Germline loops: CDR1 SGHDT, CDR2 YYEEEE. The CDR3 totals 15 residues. For the CDR3, the DNA is TGTGCCAGCAGCCTGGGGACAGGGGCTAATGAAAAACTGTTTTTT. This translates into CASSLGTGANEKLFF.

The chain recombines TRBV5-1 with TRBJ1-2, with D unclear. Germline V gene data show CDR1 as SGHRS and CDR2 as YFSETQ. Trimming stripped 5 bases from V and 0 bases from J, with 14 bases between. The CDR3 runs 15 residues. The DNA for the CDR3 is TGCGCCAGCAGGTCCTCCCCGGGGTCTAACTATGGCTACACCTTC. Translated, it gives CASRSSPGSNYGYTF. Full variable domain (rest looked up from reference TRBV5-1 and TRBJ1-2): KAGVTQTPRYLIKTRGQQVTLSCSPISGHRSVSWYQQTPGQGLQFLFEYFSETQRNKGNFPGRFSGRQFSNSRSEMNVSTLELGDSALYLCASRSSPGSNYGYTFGSGTRLTVV.

The rearrangement links TRBV7-8 to TRBJ1-6, with D possibly being TRBD1 (5 bases). V lost 0 bases to trimming and J lost 10 bases, with 13 bases between them. Germline CDR1 is SGHVS and CDR2 is FQNEAQ. The CDR3 runs 15 residues. Here the CDR3 DNA reads TGTGCCAGCAGCTTAGCGGCAGGGCTGGGATCACCCCTCCACTTT. This encodes CASSLAAGLGSPLHF.

J is TRBJ2-7 and V is TRBV5-4; 8 nucleotides align to TRBD1. Trimming took 4 bases from V and 3 from J; bases not matched to a gene: 6. Germline CDR1 SGHNT, CDR2 YYREEE (reference sequence). CDR3 size: 14 residues. The CDR3 sequence is CASSLGGTGYEQYF. The CDR3 DNA is TGTGCCAGCAGCCTTGGGGGGACAGGCTACGAGCAGTACTTC.

In this sample, this clone turned up a few times. The chain is built from TRBV7-3 and TRBJ1-1; no firm D call. Germline V gene lookup returns CDR1 SGHTA and CDR2 FQGTGA. Between the trimmed V and J ends, which lost 1 base and 5 bases, there was a span of 14 bases. The CDR3 consists of 15 residues. In nucleotides, the CDR3 is TGTGCCAGCAGCTTAATAGGAGGGATGAGGACTGAAGCTTTCTTT. Protein product: CASSLIGGMRTEAFF. Together with reference TRBV7-3 and TRBJ1-1, the CDR3 gives the full variable domain: GAGVSQTPSNKVTEKGKYVELRCDPISGHTALYWYRQSLGQGPEFLIYFQGTGAADDSGLPNDRFFAVRPEGSVSTLKIQRTERGDSAVYLCASSLIGGMRTEAFFGQGTRLTVV.

The rearrangement uses TRBV9 and TRBJ2-7, with D uncertain. Germline assignment: CDR1 SGDLS and CDR2 YYNGEE. Between the trimmed V and J ends, which lost 0 bases and 3 bases, there was a span of 10 bases. There are 14 residues in the CDR3. CDR3 sequence (DNA): TGTGCCAGCAGCGTAGAGCCATCCTACTACGAGCAGTACTTC. Residues: CASSVEPSYYEQYF. The full variable domain, with the rest looked up from reference TRBV9 and TRBJ2-7, is DSGVTQTPKHLITATGQRVTLRCSPRSGDLSVYWYQQSLDQGLQFLIQYYNGEERAKGNILERFSAQQFPDLHSELNLSSLELGDSALYFCASSVEPSYYEQYFGPGTRLTVT.

This clone was observed once. This CDR3 reads CASRGTGGSYGYTF. CDR3 coding DNA: TGTGCCAGCAGGGGGACAGGGGGTTCCTATGGCTACACCTTC. The chain recombines TRBV6-1 with TRBJ1-2, with 11 bases aligning to TRBD1. The CDR3 runs to 14 residues. CDR1 and CDR2 (germline): MNHNS, SASEGT. V lost 6 bases and J lost 4; bases outside the gene matches: 4.

This clone is labeled as medium-sized. The rearrangement links TRBV4-2 to TRBJ1-4; D is unclear. CDR3 length: 14 residues. Trimming took 3 bases from V and 8 from J, leaving 13 bases between them. Per germline, CDR1 LGHNA and CDR2 YNFKEQ. Here the CDR3 reads CASSHPRSFEKLFF. CDR3 bases: TGTGCCAGCAGCCATCCTCGGTCCTTCGAAAAACTGTTTTTT.

This clone appeared a few times. The genes are TRBV7-8 and TRBJ1-5; D remains unclear. The CDR3 has 16 amino acids. Germline-derived CDR1 and CDR2 are SGHVS and FQNEAQ. V lost 5 bases and J 0 bases, leaving 14 bases between the germline ends. The CDR3: CASSPERSYSNQPQHF. The DNA for the CDR3 is TGTGCCAGCAGCCCCGAGAGGAGTTATAGCAATCAGCCCCAGCATTTT.

The chain combines TRBV5-1 with TRBJ2-5, with 7 bases aligning to TRBD2. The J call may be faulty, since TRBJ2-7 better matches the DNA end. The CDR3 is made up of 17 amino acids. Germline values: CDR1 SGHRS, CDR2 YFSETQ. CDR3 sequence (DNA): TGCGCCAGCAGCCCAAAGGGAGTGGGGGACTACTCCTACGAGCAGTACTTC. This codes for CASSPKGVGDYSYEQYF.

This clone was recorded a few times. The rearrangement uses TRBV27 and TRBJ1-6; 9 positions agree with TRBD1. Germline V gene lookup returns CDR1 MNHEY and CDR2 SMNVEV (reference sequence). With 6 bases clipped from V and 4 bases from J, the junction kept 4 bases outside the gene matches. This CDR3 has 15 residues. The CDR3 DNA reads TGTGCCAGCAGACCCGGGACAGGGTATAATTCACCCCTCCACTTT. Translated: CASRPGTGYNSPLHF.

This chain links TRBV7-2 with TRBJ2-3; 10 bases agree with TRBD2. V dropped 5 bases and J dropped 6; count of bases not matched to a gene: 11. CDR1 and CDR2 from the germline V gene are SGHTA and FQGNSA. There are 16 residues in the CDR3. CDR3 in DNA: TGTGCCAGCAGCCCCATACTAGCGGGGTCCAGGGATACGCAGTATTTT. Amino acids: CASSPILAGSRDTQYF.

This clone was picked up one time. A junction boundary mismatches the germline segment, possibly from a read error. The chain combines TRBV7-9 with TRBJ1-6, with TRBD1 matching over 9 bases. Per germline, CDR1 SEHNR and CDR2 FQNEAQ (reference sequence). This CDR3 region has 16 residues. The CDR3 nucleotides are TGTTCCAGCAGCTTTCTTACAGGGGGCTTGAATTCACCCCTCCACTTT. It is translated as CSSSFLTGGLNSPLHF.

This clone was detected once. The genes are TRBV19 and TRBJ2-4; 7 positions match TRBD1. V dropped 8 bases and J dropped 8; count of bases not matched to a gene: 6. The CDR3 consists of 12 residues. Germline V gene sequence: CDR1 LNHDA, CDR2 SQIVND (reference sequence). The CDR3 DNA is TGTGCCAGTGCTCAGGGGGATGACATTCAGTACTTC. Translating gives CASAQGDDIQYF. The full variable domain, with the rest looked up from reference TRBV19 and TRBJ2-4, is DGGITQSPKYLFRKEGQNVTLSCEQNLNHDAMYWYRQDPGQGLRLIYYSQIVNDFQKGDIAEGYSVSREKKESFPLTVTSAQKNPTAFYLCASAQGDDIQYFGAGTRLSVL.

This clone appeared a few times. This chain links TRBV19 with TRBJ1-2; unclear D gene. The CDR3 has 14 residues. Trimming pared 3 bases from V and 3 bases from J, leaving 11 bases between. Germline V gene data show CDR1 as LNHDA and CDR2 as SQIVND (reference sequence). CDR3 sequence reads: CASSIAYGDYGYTF. CDR3 sequence (DNA): TGTGCCAGTAGTATCGCCTATGGTGACTATGGCTACACCTTC.

This chain joins TRBV7-2 and TRBJ2-3, with TRBD2 as a possible D gene (5 bases). V was trimmed by 0 bases and J by 8 bases, leaving 12 bases between them. The germline V gene encodes CDR1 SGHTA and CDR2 FQGNSA. The CDR3 runs to 14 residues. The DNA for the CDR3 is TGTGCCAGCAGCTTAGCGCTAGCTACTCCTACGCAGTATTTT. It is translated as CASSLALATPTQYF. Together with reference TRBV7-2 and TRBJ2-3, the CDR3 gives the full variable domain: GAGVSQSPSNKVTEKGKDVELRCDPISGHTALYWYRQSLGQGLEFLIYFQGNSAPDKSGLPSDRFSAERTGGSVSTLTIQRTQQEDSAVYLCASSLALATPTQYFGPGTRLTVL.

The chain combines TRBV23-1 with TRBJ2-7; 10 bases are a match to TRBD2. TRBV23-1 is sorted into the ORF group, with uncertain function. V was clipped by 0 bases and J by 4 bases; unmatched bases: 15. This CDR3 region has 19 residues. The CDR3 DNA reads as TGCGCCAGCAGTCAATCGAGGCCTAGCGGGGGACCGAGGAATTACGAGCAGTACTTC. The encoded protein is CASSQSRPSGGPRNYEQYF.